This T cell receptor beta chain was identified during a study of cytomegalovirus exposure and HLA in healthy donors. Germline V lookup: CDR1 MNHEY, CDR2 SVGAGI. V lost 6 bases, J lost 4 bases, and 16 bases lay in between. The CDR3 has 15 residues. Researchers ran the PCR with 60 Vbeta and 13 Jbeta primers. In the authors' methods: A follow-up analysis tallied around 80 million unique TCR beta chains, about 11 million shared. Profiling relied on immunoSEQ multiplex PCR, and the TCRdb table lists in-frame clones only, not all of them. V, J and clone size were drawn from that table, and D and trimming were deduced from the DNA. This table holds some 150,000 clones, around 78% found once.

The sample comprised PBMCs. The receptor was isolated from a middle-aged man in good health and CMV-seronegative. V is TRBV6-5 and J is TRBJ2-1; D possibly corresponds to TRBD2 (6 bases). The chain's CDR3 is CASSRSGGTYNEQFF. CDR3 bases: TGTGCCAGCAGCCGGTCTGGCGGGACTTACAATGAGCAGTTCTTC.